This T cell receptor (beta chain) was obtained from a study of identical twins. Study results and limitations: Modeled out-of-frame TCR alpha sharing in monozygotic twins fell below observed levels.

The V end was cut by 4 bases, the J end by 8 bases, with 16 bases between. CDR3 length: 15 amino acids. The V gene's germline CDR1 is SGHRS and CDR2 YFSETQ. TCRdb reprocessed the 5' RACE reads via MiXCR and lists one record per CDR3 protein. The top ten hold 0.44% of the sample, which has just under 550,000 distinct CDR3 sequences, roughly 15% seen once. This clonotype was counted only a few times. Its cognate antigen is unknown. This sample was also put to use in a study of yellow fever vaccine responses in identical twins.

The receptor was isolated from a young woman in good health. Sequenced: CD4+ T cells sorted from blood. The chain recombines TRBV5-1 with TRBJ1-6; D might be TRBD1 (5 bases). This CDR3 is CASSPTSRVDSPLHF. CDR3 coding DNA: TGCGCCAGCAGCCCCACCTCCAGGGTTGATTCACCCCTCCACTTT.